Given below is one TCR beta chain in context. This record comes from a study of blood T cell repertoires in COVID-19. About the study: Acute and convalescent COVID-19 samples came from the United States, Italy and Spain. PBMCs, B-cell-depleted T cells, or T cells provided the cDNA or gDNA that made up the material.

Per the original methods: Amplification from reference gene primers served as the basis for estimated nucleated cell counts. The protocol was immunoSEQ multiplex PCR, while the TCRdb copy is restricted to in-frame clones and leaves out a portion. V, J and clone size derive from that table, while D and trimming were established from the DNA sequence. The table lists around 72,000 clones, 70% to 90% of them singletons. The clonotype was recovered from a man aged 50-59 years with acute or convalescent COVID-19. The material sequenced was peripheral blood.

This CDR3 is CASSPPMGTGSGNTIYF. CDR3 DNA sequence: TGTGCCAGCTCACCACCGATGGGCACAGGGTCGGGAAACACCATATATTTT. The gene calls are TRBV18 and TRBJ1-3; D possibly corresponds to TRBD1 (6 bases). Trimming left V 0 bases short and J 4 bases short, with 16 bases between. The CDR3 runs to 17 residues. Germline V gives CDR1 KGHSH, CDR2 LQKENI. The full variable domain, its missing parts supplied by reference TRBV18 and TRBJ1-3, is NAGVMQNPRHLVRRRGQEARLRCSPMKGHSHVYWYRQLPEEGLKFMVYLQKENIIDESGMPKERFSAEFPKEGPSILRIQQVVRGDSAAYFCASSPPMGTGSGNTIYFGEGSWLTVV.